The 31 T cell receptor beta chains below all came from one sample that was sequenced in a study of T-cell reconstitution after alpha-beta-depleted transplantation in children. As it was prepared, the TCRbeta library received unique molecular identifiers. TCRdb recomputed calls from the PCR reads with MiXCR, one row per CDR3 protein. The top ten hold around 4.5% of the sample, which has about 830,000 distinct CDR3 sequences, around 15% seen once. Sequenced material: PBMCs, mostly from graft donor cells, taken 360 days after TCRalphabeta/CD19-depleted stem cell transplant. These receptors came from a male patient younger than 18 who had a stem cell transplant for acute lymphoblastic leukemia, so the T cells may come from the graft donor.

The V gene is TRBV15, the J gene TRBJ2-7; D is unresolved. Trimming stripped 2 bases from V and 5 bases from J, with 13 bases between. This CDR3 comprises 14 residues. CDR1 is LNHNV, CDR2 YYDKDF, per germline (reference sequence). The CDR3 loop reads CATSRYEEVNEQYF. Here the CDR3 DNA reads TGTGCCACCAGCAGATACGAGGAAGTTAACGAGCAGTACTTC.

This rearrangement joins TRBV5-1 to TRBJ2-1; TRBD1 is a possible D gene (6 bases). This CDR3 has 14 amino acids. V lost 4 bases and J lost 10, with 18 bases in between. In germline, CDR1 is SGHRS, CDR2 YFSETQ. The CDR3 loop reads CASSPWASRGEQFF. The DNA for the CDR3 is TGCGCCAGCAGCCCTTGGGCCTCAAGGGGGGAGCAGTTCTTC. The entire variable domain, with the rest obtained from reference TRBV5-1 and TRBJ2-1, is as follows: KAGVTQTPRYLIKTRGQQVTLSCSPISGHRSVSWYQQTPGQGLQFLFEYFSETQRNKGNFPGRFSGRQFSNSRSEMNVSTLELGDSALYLCASSPWASRGEQFFGPGTRLTVL.

This clonotype came up a few times. This chain uses TRBV5-1 with TRBJ2-7, with 11 nucleotides matching TRBD2. Germline values: CDR1 SGHRS, CDR2 YFSETQ. This CDR3 contains 15 residues. Trimming removed 1 base from V and 2 bases from J; junction bases left unmatched: 2. CDR3 protein: CASSLQTSGAYEQYF. The CDR3 DNA is TGCGCCAGCAGCTTGCAGACTAGCGGGGCCTACGAGCAGTACTTC.

This clonotype occurred a few times. This chain links TRBV20-1 with TRBJ2-7; a possible D gene is TRBD1 (6 bases). The CDR3 contains 16 residues. Trimming pared 6 bases from V and 1 base from J, leaving 22 bases between. The germline V gene has CDR1 DFQATT and CDR2 SNEGSKA (reference sequence). The CDR3 DNA is TGCAGTGCAAGTCTAGCCGGGACAACCAAATCCTACGAGCAGTACTTC. Protein sequence: CSASLAGTTKSYEQYF.

A few counts support this clonotype. J is TRBJ2-7 and V is TRBV20-1, with 8 nucleotides matching TRBD2. Germline trimming cut 1 base from V and 5 bases from J; bases unmatched to any gene: 10. In germline, CDR1 is DFQATT, CDR2 SNEGSKA (reference sequence). The length of the CDR3 is 15 residues. Here the CDR3 reads CSARGIQREIHEQYF. The CDR3 DNA follows: TGCAGTGCTAGAGGTATCCAGCGGGAGATCCACGAGCAGTACTTC.

V usage is TRBV24-1 and J usage is TRBJ2-2, with D maybe TRBD1 (7 bases). Germline assignment: CDR1 KGHDR and CDR2 SFDVKD. CDR3 length: 20 residues. V lost 0 bases and J lost 1, with 20 bases in between. The CDR3 nucleotides are TGTGCCACCAGTGATTTGCCCCGCAGGGGGACGGGAGAGAACACCGGGGAGCTGTTTTTT. Translation: CATSDLPRRGTGENTGELFF.

The chain carries TRBV6-1 and TRBJ2-1; 7 positions match TRBD2. The CDR3 loop spans 17 amino acids. Germline CDR1 reads MNHNS; CDR2 reads SASEGT. J lost 1 base, V lost 9 bases, and 15 bases had no gene match. The CDR3, as DNA: TGTGCCAGATCAAAGCGGGAAAACCTACCATCCTACAATGAGCAGTTCTTC. Translated, it gives CARSKRENLPSYNEQFF.

The table lists this clonotype with many counts. The gene calls are TRBV5-1 and TRBJ2-1, with 7 bases aligning to TRBD1. J was trimmed by 10 bases and V by 1 base; bases with no gene match: 11. The V gene's germline CDR1 is SGHRS and CDR2 YFSETQ. The CDR3 consists of 15 residues. In nucleotides, the CDR3 is TGCGCCAGCAGCTTGAGGCAGGGGGATTGGAGGGAGCAGTTCTTC. Its translation is CASSLRQGDWREQFF.

This chain joins TRBV3-1 and TRBJ2-1; TRBD2 agrees at 10 bases. The V gene end was trimmed by 4 bases and the J gene end by 9 bases; junction bases not matched to a gene: 15. The CDR3 has 17 residues. Per the germline V gene, CDR1 is LGHDT and CDR2 is YNNKEL (reference sequence). The CDR3 protein is CASSRKLSGRHHGEQFF. As DNA, the CDR3 is TGTGCCAGCAGCCGTAAGCTTAGCGGGAGGCACCATGGTGAGCAGTTCTTC.

This chain connects TRBV20-1 to TRBJ2-7; perhaps TRBD1 as D (6 bases). Per germline, CDR1 DFQATT and CDR2 SNEGSKA (reference sequence). The V and J ends lost 2 bases and 1 base respectively, with 12 bases between them. The CDR3 consists of 14 residues. This CDR3 reads CSARLHGQSYEQYF. As DNA, the CDR3 is TGCAGTGCTAGACTTCACGGACAGTCCTACGAGCAGTACTTC.

This rearrangement joins TRBV6-1 to TRBJ2-1; the match to TRBD2 covers 10 bases. The CDR3 has 16 residues. The trim removed 2 bases at V and 9 bases at J, leaving 10 bases unmatched. The germline CDR1 and CDR2 sequences are MNHNS and SASEGT. The CDR3 nucleotides are TGTGCCAGCAGTGAATTAGGGCTAGCGGGAGCGGCTGAGCAGTTCTTC. This gives the protein CASSELGLAGAAEQFF.

This clonotype was seen more than once but under ten times. For the CDR3, the DNA is TGTGCCAGCAGCTTGGGCCGGGGGGTTGCCTACAATGAGCAGTTCTTC. Translated, it gives CASSLGRGVAYNEQFF. The V call is TRBV7-8, the J call TRBJ2-1; 7 bases line up with TRBD2. CDR1 and CDR2 (germline): SGHVS, FQNEAQ. Unmatched junction bases numbered 7, after V lost 3 bases and J lost 2 bases. The CDR3 runs 16 residues.

The J gene is TRBJ2-5, the V gene TRBV7-9, with D possibly matching TRBD1 (5 bases). From germline, CDR1 is SEHNR and CDR2 FQNEAQ (reference sequence). V lost 1 base, J lost 2 bases, and 23 bases lay in between. This CDR3 contains 19 residues. CDR3 nucleotide sequence: TGTGCCAGCAGCTTAGTCGTCTCTAAGGGGTCCGCGGTGCAAGAGACCCAGTACTTC. This encodes CASSLVVSKGSAVQETQYF.

A few counts support this clonotype. The chain recombines TRBV12-3 or TRBV12-4 with TRBJ2-7; TRBD2 is a possible D gene (6 bases). V lost 2 bases, J lost 0 bases, and 17 bases lay in between. The CDR3 extends over 17 amino acids. The CDR3 DNA sequence: TGTGCCAGCAGTTTATTCTGGAGGGGCCCGTCCTCCTACGAGCAGTACTTC. Its translation: CASSLFWRGPSSYEQYF.

Note on this clonotype: A much larger clonotype is one base distant, so this may be a read error. The chain joins TRBV12-5 to TRBJ1-2; TRBD1 matches at 7 bases. This CDR3 contains 13 residues. Germline loops: CDR1 LGHNT, CDR2 FRNRAP. With 5 bases clipped from V and 8 bases from J, the junction kept 8 bases outside the gene matches. Here the CDR3 reads CASGLPGQKGYTF. CDR3 sequence (DNA): TGTGCTAGTGGTCTTCCGGGACAGAAGGGCTACACCTTC.

This clonotype was recorded a few times. The chain carries TRBV27 and TRBJ2-7; a weak D match, TRBD2 (5 bases). Germline CDR1 is MNHEY and CDR2 is SMNVEV (reference sequence). V dropped 6 bases and J dropped 2 bases, with 14 bases sitting between them. This CDR3 has 14 residues. The CDR3 sequence is CASSLFTAAYEQYF. In DNA, the CDR3 is TGTGCCAGCAGCCTCTTTACAGCGGCCTACGAGCAGTACTTC.

This clonotype was recorded many times. The chain recombines TRBV11-3 with TRBJ2-1; 7 bases map to TRBD2. Germline-derived CDR1 and CDR2 are SGHNT and YENEEA. This CDR3 has 15 amino acids. Trimming cost V 5 bases and J 2 bases; bases outside gene matches: 6. CDR3 in amino acids: CASSPPGGTYNEQFF. CDR3 DNA sequence: TGTGCCAGCAGCCCCCCCGGGGGGACCTACAATGAGCAGTTCTTC.

The chain has TRBV3-1 and TRBJ1-3, with D unresolved. There are 13 residues in the CDR3. CDR1 and CDR2 (germline): LGHDT, YNNKEL (reference sequence). Trimming cost V 4 bases and J 7 bases, with 11 bases left between them. CDR3 protein: CASSPTAQNTIYF. The CDR3 DNA is TGTGCCAGCAGCCCGACTGCCCAGAACACCATATATTTT.

This clonotype was seen a few times. This chain connects TRBV18 to TRBJ2-7; D may correspond to TRBD1 or TRBD2 (5 bases each). V was shortened by 7 bases and J by 4 bases, with 14 bases between the two germline ends. Looked up from germline, CDR1 is KGHSH and CDR2 is LQKENI. This CDR3 region has 13 residues. The CDR3: CASCAGTDYEQYF. The DNA for the CDR3 is TGTGCCAGCTGCGCCGGGACGGATTACGAGCAGTACTTC.

This clonotype was counted between two and nine times. The chain links TRBV4-1 to TRBJ2-2; D possibly corresponds to TRBD1 (6 bases). Trimming took off 3 bases at V and 3 bases at J, with 11 bases between the two ends. Per germline, CDR1 MGHRA and CDR2 YSYEKL. This CDR3 spans 15 amino acids. DNA for the CDR3: TGCGCCAGCAGCCAGCGTCAGGGGTACACCGGGGAGCTGTTTTTT. It encodes CASSQRQGYTGELFF.

V usage is TRBV20-1 and J usage is TRBJ1-5; D gene unclear. There are 13 residues in the CDR3. Between the trimmed V and J ends, which lost 6 bases and 0 bases, there was a span of 9 bases. Germline CDR1 and CDR2: DFQATT and SNEGSKA (reference sequence). The CDR3 is CSARQNSNQPQHF. The CDR3 bases are TGCAGTGCAAGGCAGAATAGCAATCAGCCCCAGCATTTT.

In its sample, this clonotype was seen many times. The J gene is TRBJ1-1, the V gene TRBV6-1; perhaps TRBD1 as D (6 bases). The CDR3 is made up of 14 amino acids. The germline V and J ends were trimmed by 6 bases and 3 bases, with 14 bases remaining between them. The germline V gene encodes CDR1 MNHNS and CDR2 SASEGT. The CDR3 is CASRTGSGDTEAFF. The CDR3 DNA sequence: TGTGCCAGCAGAACAGGGTCTGGGGACACTGAAGCTTTCTTT.

This chain joins TRBV6-2 or TRBV6-3 and TRBJ2-3, with TRBD2 identical over 7 bases. V gave up 2 bases and J gave up 0 bases; unmatched junction bases: 8. Germline V CDR1 and CDR2: MNHEY, SVGEGT. CDR3 length equals 17 residues. The CDR3 region is CASSYRSSGTSTDTQYF. CDR3 DNA sequence: TGTGCCAGCAGTTACAGGTCTAGCGGCACTAGCACAGATACGCAGTATTTT.

A few counts support this clonotype. V gene TRBV19 combines with J gene TRBJ2-5; TRBD1 matches 7 bases. Germline trimming cut 6 bases from V and 2 bases from J; bases unmatched to any gene: 6. CDR1 and CDR2 (germline): LNHDA, SQIVND (reference sequence). The CDR3 runs to 14 residues. For the CDR3, the DNA is TGTGCCAGTAGACTGGACAGGATACAAGAGACCCAGTACTTC. It specifies CASRLDRIQETQYF.

This clonotype was seen a few times. This chain links TRBV7-8 with TRBJ2-1; a weak D match, TRBD2 (6 bases). CDR3 length: 14 amino acids. V gave up 1 base and J gave up 5 bases, with 9 bases separating them. CDR1 is SGHVS and CDR2 is FQNEAQ in the germline V gene. The CDR3 reads CASSLVGLNNEQFF. The DNA for the CDR3 is TGTGCCAGCAGCTTAGTTGGACTAAACAATGAGCAGTTCTTC.

This clonotype was found a few times. This sequence joins TRBV5-1 and TRBJ1-2; 10 nucleotides line up with TRBD1. Germline V lookup: CDR1 SGHRS, CDR2 YFSETQ. The junction had 16 bases not matched to a gene; V was cut back by 4 bases and J by 10 bases. The CDR3 runs to 16 residues. The CDR3 bases are TGCGCCAGCAGCCCGAGACAGGGGGCCACCCCTGATGCCTACACCTTC. Translation: CASSPRQGATPDAYTF.

This clonotype was counted once. As DNA, the CDR3 is TGTGCCAGCAGTTTGAGGACAGGACGATCCTACGAGCAGTACTTC. It encodes CASSLRTGRSYEQYF. The chain recombines TRBV12-3 or TRBV12-4 with TRBJ2-7; 7 nucleotides agree with TRBD1. Unmatched junction bases numbered 6, after V lost 3 bases and J lost 1 base. The CDR3 runs to 15 residues.

This clonotype was seen more than once but under ten times. CDR3 protein: CASTDVEGSSYEQYF. The CDR3 nucleotides are TGTGCCAGCACCGATGTAGAGGGAAGCTCCTACGAGCAGTACTTC. V gene TRBV12-3 or TRBV12-4 combines with J gene TRBJ2-7, with a weak D call TRBD2 (5 bases). The CDR3 is 15 amino acids. V was pared by 7 bases and J by 0 bases, with 16 bases between.

A few counts support this clonotype. CDR3 DNA: TGTGCCACCAGCAGATTCCCAGGAGTAGACTACAATGAGCAGTTCTTC. It translates to CATSRFPGVDYNEQFF. The V call is TRBV15, the J call TRBJ2-1; D is undetermined. The CDR3 extends over 16 amino acids. V was clipped by 2 bases and J by 3 bases, with 14 bases between them. In germline, CDR1 is LNHNV, CDR2 YYDKDF (reference sequence).

The chain combines TRBV7-3 with TRBJ2-3, with a possible D match to TRBD2 (6 bases). V lost 5 bases and J lost 4, with 25 bases in between. CDR3 length: 18 residues. Germline V gene data show CDR1 as SGHTA and CDR2 as FQGTGA. The CDR3 loop reads CASSLAFRKGMLPDTQYF. CDR3 nucleotide sequence: TGTGCCAGCAGCCTAGCGTTTAGGAAAGGGATGCTTCCAGATACGCAGTATTTT.

The V gene is TRBV25-1, the J gene TRBJ2-2; TRBD2 aligns across 9 bases. The CDR3 has 15 residues. The V segment lost 4 bases and the J segment 6 bases; nucleotides outside the gene matches: 6. Germline assignment: CDR1 MGHDK and CDR2 SYGVNS. The CDR3 reads CASSASGMRAGELFF. In DNA form, the CDR3 reads TGTGCCAGCAGTGCTAGCGGGATGAGGGCCGGGGAGCTGTTTTTT.